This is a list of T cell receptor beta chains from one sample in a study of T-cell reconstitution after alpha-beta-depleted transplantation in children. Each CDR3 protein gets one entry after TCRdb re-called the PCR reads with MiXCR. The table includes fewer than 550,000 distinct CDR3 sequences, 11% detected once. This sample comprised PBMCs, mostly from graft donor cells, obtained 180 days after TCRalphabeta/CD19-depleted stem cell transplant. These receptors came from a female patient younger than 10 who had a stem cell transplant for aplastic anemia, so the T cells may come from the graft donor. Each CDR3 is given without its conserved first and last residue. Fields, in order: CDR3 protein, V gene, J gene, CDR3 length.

CDR3 protein: SAWGLAGGSRYNEQF
V gene: TRBV20-1
J gene: TRBJ2-1
CDR3 length: 15

CDR3 protein: ASSPGTTLGNEQF
V gene: TRBV12-3/TRBV12-4
J gene: TRBJ2-1
CDR3 length: 13

CDR3 protein: ATSGDLGTDTQY
V gene: TRBV24-1
J gene: TRBJ2-3
CDR3 length: 12

CDR3 protein: ASSFSGGQDTQY
V gene: TRBV5-1
J gene: TRBJ2-3
CDR3 length: 12

CDR3 protein: ASSFNTGQILTLH
V gene: TRBV7-2
J gene: TRBJ1-6
CDR3 length: 13

CDR3 protein: ATYNSPVSRSSYEQY
V gene: TRBV24-1
J gene: TRBJ2-7
CDR3 length: 15

CDR3 protein: SAGTVDQPQH
V gene: TRBV20-1
J gene: TRBJ1-5
CDR3 length: 10

CDR3 protein: AISEGPDRAETQY
V gene: TRBV10-3
J gene: TRBJ2-5
CDR3 length: 13

CDR3 protein: ASSLGGAQTKNIQY
V gene: TRBV7-2
J gene: TRBJ2-4
CDR3 length: 14

CDR3 protein: ASSLGPGDTEAF
V gene: TRBV7-9
J gene: TRBJ1-1
CDR3 length: 12

CDR3 protein: ASSLVTAGPSRRAEDEQF
V gene: TRBV11-1
J gene: TRBJ2-1
CDR3 length: 18

CDR3 protein: ASSFQGPPFQETQY
V gene: TRBV12-3/TRBV12-4
J gene: TRBJ2-5
CDR3 length: 14

CDR3 protein: ASSPWTVPYEQY
V gene: TRBV18
J gene: TRBJ2-7
CDR3 length: 12

CDR3 protein: ASSLDWPPLHHNEQF
V gene: TRBV11-2
J gene: TRBJ2-1
CDR3 length: 15

CDR3 protein: ASSYAGRGARTEAF
V gene: TRBV6-5
J gene: TRBJ1-1
CDR3 length: 14

CDR3 protein: ASSQDQGTDTQY
V gene: TRBV4-3
J gene: TRBJ2-3
CDR3 length: 12

CDR3 protein: SASGPFPNEKLF
V gene: TRBV20-1
J gene: TRBJ1-4
CDR3 length: 12

CDR3 protein: SASLRHYGYT
V gene: TRBV20-1
J gene: TRBJ1-2
CDR3 length: 10

CDR3 protein: SVRVLGLRNTEAF
V gene: TRBV29-1
J gene: TRBJ1-1
CDR3 length: 13

CDR3 protein: ATSEAGRFKDTQY
V gene: TRBV24-1
J gene: TRBJ2-3
CDR3 length: 13

CDR3 protein: ASSLSGAGGTEAF
V gene: TRBV28
J gene: TRBJ1-1
CDR3 length: 13

CDR3 protein: SASIGRPQH
V gene: TRBV20-1
J gene: TRBJ1-5
CDR3 length: 9

CDR3 protein: ASSFGTRSGEQF
V gene: TRBV7-2
J gene: TRBJ2-1
CDR3 length: 12

CDR3 protein: ASSPRDFSTDTQY
V gene: TRBV28
J gene: TRBJ2-3
CDR3 length: 13

CDR3 protein: ASSPGQGRNQPQH
V gene: TRBV5-5
J gene: TRBJ1-5
CDR3 length: 13

CDR3 protein: ASSLYRGLETQY
V gene: TRBV27
J gene: TRBJ2-5
CDR3 length: 12

CDR3 protein: AWSGGLGYGYT
V gene: TRBV30
J gene: TRBJ1-2
CDR3 length: 11

CDR3 protein: ATSEPGTSGISDTQY
V gene: TRBV24-1
J gene: TRBJ2-3
CDR3 length: 15

CDR3 protein: ASSLALSGGAEAF
V gene: TRBV7-9
J gene: TRBJ1-1
CDR3 length: 13

CDR3 protein: ASSPHRATYVNEQF
V gene: TRBV12-3/TRBV12-4
J gene: TRBJ2-1
CDR3 length: 14

CDR3 protein: ASSYPYPTRGRGPTEAF
V gene: TRBV6-2/TRBV6-3
J gene: TRBJ1-1
CDR3 length: 17

CDR3 protein: ASSEAIGLAGWSYNEQF
V gene: TRBV10-2
J gene: TRBJ2-1
CDR3 length: 17

CDR3 protein: SAREGQFNQPQH
V gene: TRBV20-1
J gene: TRBJ1-5
CDR3 length: 12

CDR3 protein: ASSNPPKQVPGGDEQY
V gene: TRBV28
J gene: TRBJ2-7
CDR3 length: 16

CDR3 protein: AWTPGQGIQPQH
V gene: TRBV30
J gene: TRBJ1-5
CDR3 length: 12

CDR3 protein: ASSTDSNYGYT
V gene: TRBV28
J gene: TRBJ1-2
CDR3 length: 11

CDR3 protein: ASSVAGKQGNEQF
V gene: TRBV9
J gene: TRBJ2-1
CDR3 length: 13

CDR3 protein: ASSLLAGHTDTQY
V gene: TRBV5-6
J gene: TRBJ2-3
CDR3 length: 13

CDR3 protein: ASSLYYLAAYEQY
V gene: TRBV7-2
J gene: TRBJ2-7
CDR3 length: 13

CDR3 protein: ASSPDRPYGYT
V gene: TRBV12-5
J gene: TRBJ1-2
CDR3 length: 11

CDR3 protein: SASKAGLGGQNTGELF
V gene: TRBV20-1
J gene: TRBJ2-2
CDR3 length: 16

CDR3 protein: ASTYRGWDEQY
V gene: TRBV28
J gene: TRBJ2-7
CDR3 length: 11

CDR3 protein: ASSLGGHGGFSYGYT
V gene: TRBV7-9
J gene: TRBJ1-2
CDR3 length: 15

CDR3 protein: AWSPGQGYR
V gene: TRBV30
J gene: TRBJ2-7
CDR3 length: 9

CDR3 protein: ASSQRGSPGELF
V gene: TRBV3-1
J gene: TRBJ2-2
CDR3 length: 12

CDR3 protein: ASSIDRGTGSTDTQY
V gene: TRBV19
J gene: TRBJ2-3
CDR3 length: 15

CDR3 protein: ALRKMAGYEQY
V gene: TRBV30
J gene: TRBJ2-7
CDR3 length: 11

CDR3 protein: ASRKDRGEHNEQF
V gene: TRBV2
J gene: TRBJ2-1
CDR3 length: 13

CDR3 protein: ASSLDRPAGGPYNEQF
V gene: TRBV11-2
J gene: TRBJ2-1
CDR3 length: 16

CDR3 protein: SVETGRVYNEQF
V gene: TRBV29-1
J gene: TRBJ2-1
CDR3 length: 12

CDR3 protein: ASSSSGFPGSYNSPLH
V gene: TRBV5-1
J gene: TRBJ1-6
CDR3 length: 16

CDR3 protein: ASSLVDGNEQF
V gene: TRBV5-6
J gene: TRBJ2-1
CDR3 length: 11

CDR3 protein: ASSPRLAGRNEQY
V gene: TRBV4-3
J gene: TRBJ2-7
CDR3 length: 13

CDR3 protein: ASSVGQGRDTQY
V gene: TRBV9
J gene: TRBJ2-3
CDR3 length: 12

CDR3 protein: ASSPRDLHNEQF
V gene: TRBV7-9
J gene: TRBJ2-1
CDR3 length: 12